This TCR beta chain was observed in a study of graft-versus-host responses after intestinal transplantation. Background on the study: The recipients all started with anti-thymocyte globulin induction and then took tacrolimus and steroids for 3 to 4 years. Study-level points and caveats: Detected in recipient marrow were GvH clones, some of which were first observed in ileum or blood.

Method: immunoSEQ multiplex PCR; TCRdb's copy keeps in-frame clones and lacks some. The sample records over 40,000 clones, 85% to 95% being singletons. With V trimmed by 3 bases and J by 5 bases, 15 bases remained unmatched. CDR1 is SGHTA and CDR2 is FQGNSA in the germline V gene. The CDR3 consists of 18 residues. In the case of this clone: Its antigen is undetermined.

The sequences come from unstimulated CD8+ T cells sorted from spleen or lymph node cells, collected before transplant. The clonotype originates from a human donor who was the organ donor for an intestinal transplant. The gene calls are TRBV7-2 and TRBJ2-1; 8 bases fit TRBD2. The CDR3 nucleotides read TGTGCCAGCAGCTTTCTCCTCGTTGGGGCGGGGGGAAACAATGAGCAGTTCTTC. Its translation: CASSFLLVGAGGNNEQFF.